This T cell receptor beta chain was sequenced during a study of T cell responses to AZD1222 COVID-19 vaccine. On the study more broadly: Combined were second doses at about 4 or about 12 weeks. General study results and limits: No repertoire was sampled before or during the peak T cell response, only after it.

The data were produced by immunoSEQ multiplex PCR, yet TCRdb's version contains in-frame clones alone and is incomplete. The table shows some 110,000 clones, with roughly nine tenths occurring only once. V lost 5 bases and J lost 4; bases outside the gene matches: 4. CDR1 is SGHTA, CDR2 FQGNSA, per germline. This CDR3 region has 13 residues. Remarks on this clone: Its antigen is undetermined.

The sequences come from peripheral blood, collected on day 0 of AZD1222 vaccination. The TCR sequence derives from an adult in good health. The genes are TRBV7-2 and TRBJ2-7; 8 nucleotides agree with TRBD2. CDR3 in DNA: TGTGCCAGCAGCCCGGGACTAGAGTACGAGCAGTACTTC. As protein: CASSPGLEYEQYF. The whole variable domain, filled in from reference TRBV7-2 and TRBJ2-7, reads GAGVSQSPSNKVTEKGKDVELRCDPISGHTALYWYRQSLGQGLEFLIYFQGNSAPDKSGLPSDRFSAERTGGSVSTLTIQRTQQEDSAVYLCASSPGLEYEQYFGPGTRLTVT.